Each of the 5 T cell receptor beta chains below was sequenced from the same sample in a study of blood T cells in healthy people across ages. For the second PCR, which ran for roughly 6 to 11 cycles, a sample-barcoded 5' primer and a J-beta primer mix were used. A single record per CDR3 protein comes from TCRdb applying MiXCR to the 5' RACE reads. The sample yields 1.5 million to 2 million distinct CDR3 sequences, about 39% seen once. The sequenced sample was blood. These receptors came from a human donor in good health.

This chain links TRBV7-8 with TRBJ2-1, with 10 bases aligning to TRBD1. Trimming cost V 6 bases and J 6 bases; bases outside gene matches: 5. Germline assignment: CDR1 SGHVS and CDR2 FQNEAQ. The CDR3 contains 14 residues. In nucleotides, the CDR3 is TGTGCCAGCAGTCGGGGACAGGGGTTCAATGAGCAGTTCTTC. Translating it yields CASSRGQGFNEQFF.

CDR3 nucleotides: TGTGCCAGCAGTGATCGTGGACACCCCTCTGGGGCCAACGTCCTGACTTTC. Its translation is CASSDRGHPSGANVLTF. The chain couples TRBV2 to TRBJ2-6; possible D gene TRBD1, 5 bases. The CDR3 sequence is 17 residues long. Between the trimmed V and J ends, which lost 3 bases and 0 bases, there was a span of 12 bases. Germline CDR1 and CDR2: SNHLY and FYNNEI.

This clonotype was detected a few times. The CDR3, as DNA: TGTGCCAGCAGCTTAAGTAGTAGAGTGAGGCACTTCGGGCAGTACTTC. Translated, it gives CASSLSSRVRHFGQYF. The rearrangement uses TRBV7-8 and TRBJ2-4, with unresolved D. Germline CDR1 is SGHVS and CDR2 is FQNEAQ. Trimming removed 2 bases at V and 13 bases at J, with 24 bases between. The CDR3 consists of 16 residues.

The chain couples TRBV20-1 to TRBJ1-1; weak D call: TRBD1 (6 bases). The CDR3 sequence is 15 residues long. V lost 0 bases and J 0 bases, leaving 11 bases between the germline ends. Germline V lookup: CDR1 DFQATT, CDR2 SNEGSKA (reference sequence). The CDR3: CSARELQGLNTEAFF. As DNA, the CDR3 is TGCAGTGCTAGAGAACTACAGGGTTTGAACACTGAAGCTTTCTTT.

The genes are TRBV12-3 or TRBV12-4 and TRBJ2-4; 8 bases line up with TRBD1. V dropped 8 bases and J dropped 6; count of bases not matched to a gene: 3. The CDR3 runs 12 residues. The chain's CDR3 is CASGTGGNIQYF. The CDR3 coding sequence is TGTGCCAGCGGAACAGGGGGAAACATTCAGTACTTC.